A selection of T cell receptor beta chains follows, all from one sample in a study of blood T cell repertoires in COVID-19. The assay was immunoSEQ multiplex PCR, and TCRdb's table has in-frame clones only and misses some. The table lists about 270,000 clones, around 86% of them singletons. What was sequenced was peripheral blood. Source of these receptors: a man between 35 and 55 years old who had recovered from COVID-19. Each CDR3 is given without its conserved first and last residue.

V gene | CDR3 protein
TRBV5-1 | ASSLVTSAHNSPLH
TRBV6-6 | ASSSVDRVLNYGYT
TRBV7-2 | ASELGRGREGEAF
TRBV11-2 | ASSLDQGGFQNTEAF
TRBV5-1 | ASSPGTADNSPLH
TRBV5-6 | ASSQSHDWYNEQF
TRBV5-1 | ASSSYRLAGNTGELF
TRBV4-1 | ASSQEMAGVLDSPLH
TRBV6-5 | ASSYLGGSPLH
TRBV15 | ATSPTQGGEQY
TRBV30 | ACPDTSSSYNSPLH
TRBV4-3 | ASSPRTSGRSNEQF
TRBV6-2/TRBV6-3 | ASSLTSGGITDTQY
TRBV11-3 | ASSLAGQGARTGELF
TRBV3-1/TRBV3-2 | ASSQASSGRITYEQY
TRBV7-6 | ASSPGQGPLYEQY
TRBV11-3 | ASSLDGVTEAF
TRBV13 | ASSHGLSHTQY
TRBV5-1 | ASTSSGEAF
TRBV2 | ASKGQGYFNEQF
TRBV9 | ASTEGGFAGELF
TRBV18 | ASSGDRDGYT
TRBV7-2 | ASSLWLGGGSGTDTQY
TRBV7-9 | ASSLGDRRNTEAF
TRBV30 | AWTPPGLVPGNTIY
TRBV13 | ASSSGQGNDEQY
TRBV21-1 | ASSKGASGWIRVYEQY
TRBV5-1 | ASSSQGGNTEAF
TRBV11-2 | ASSLDLVGGGYNEQF
TRBV5-6 | ASSLHRGLWSTEAF
TRBV5-6 | ASTENTGGYT
TRBV18 | ASSPRDREVNVLT
TRBV5-1 | ASSLARDTQY
TRBV7-8 | ASSLTSGGVQETQY
TRBV7-2 | ASSFPGGVNYGYT
TRBV4-3 | ASSSLLGGEQY
TRBV2 | ASKAVGVPDTQY
TRBV5-1 | ASSVRRQRNEKLF
TRBV19 | ASSITPQSLSYNSPLH
TRBV27 | ASSDSMRPDTQY
TRBV9 | ASSGAAQGKVNEQY